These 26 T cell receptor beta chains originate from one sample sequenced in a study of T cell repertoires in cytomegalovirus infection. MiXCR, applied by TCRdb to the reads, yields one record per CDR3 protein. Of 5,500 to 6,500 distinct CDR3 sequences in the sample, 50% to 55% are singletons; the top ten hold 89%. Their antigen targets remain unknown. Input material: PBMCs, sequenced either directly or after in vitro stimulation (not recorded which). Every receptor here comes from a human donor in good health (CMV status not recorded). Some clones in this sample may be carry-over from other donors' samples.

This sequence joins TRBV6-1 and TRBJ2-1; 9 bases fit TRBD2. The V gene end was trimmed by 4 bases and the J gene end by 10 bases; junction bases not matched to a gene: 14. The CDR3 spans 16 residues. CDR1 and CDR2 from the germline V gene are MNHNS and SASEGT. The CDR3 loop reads CASSGSGGLPGGEQFF. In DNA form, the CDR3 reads TGTGCCAGCAGTGGTAGCGGGGGCCTCCCGGGAGGGGAGCAGTTCTTC.

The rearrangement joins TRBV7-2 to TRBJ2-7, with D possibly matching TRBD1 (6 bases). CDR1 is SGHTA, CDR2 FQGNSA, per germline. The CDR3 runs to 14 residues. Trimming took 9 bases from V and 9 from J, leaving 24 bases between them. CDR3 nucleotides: TGTGCCAGAAGATGGGACACCCCTGTCGACGTGCAGTACTTC. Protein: CARRWDTPVDVQYF.

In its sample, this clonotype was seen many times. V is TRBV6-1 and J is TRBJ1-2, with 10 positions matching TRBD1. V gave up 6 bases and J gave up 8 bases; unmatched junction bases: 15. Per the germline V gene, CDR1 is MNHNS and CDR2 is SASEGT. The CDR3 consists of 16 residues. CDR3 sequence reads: CASRPGQGPHSGGYTF. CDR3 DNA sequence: TGTGCCAGCAGGCCGGGACAGGGGCCTCACTCGGGAGGCTACACCTTC.

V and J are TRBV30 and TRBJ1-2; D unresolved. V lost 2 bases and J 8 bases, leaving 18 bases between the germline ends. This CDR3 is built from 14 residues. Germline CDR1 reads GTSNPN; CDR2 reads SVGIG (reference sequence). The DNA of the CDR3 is TGTGCCTGGAGTCCAAACCCGTCCCAGCAAGGCTACACCTTC. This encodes CAWSPNPSQQGYTF.

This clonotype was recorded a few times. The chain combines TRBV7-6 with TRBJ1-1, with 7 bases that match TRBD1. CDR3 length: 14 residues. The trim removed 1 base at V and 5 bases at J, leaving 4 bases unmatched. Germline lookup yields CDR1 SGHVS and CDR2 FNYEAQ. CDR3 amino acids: CASSLDRGWTEAFF. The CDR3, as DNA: TGTGCCAGCAGCTTAGACAGGGGTTGGACTGAAGCTTTCTTT.

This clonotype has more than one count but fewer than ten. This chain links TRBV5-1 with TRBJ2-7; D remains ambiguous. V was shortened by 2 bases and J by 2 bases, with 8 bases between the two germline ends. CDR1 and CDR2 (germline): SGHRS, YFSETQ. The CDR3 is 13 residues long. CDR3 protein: CASSFWVPYEQYF. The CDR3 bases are TGCGCCAGCAGCTTTTGGGTCCCCTACGAGCAGTACTTC.

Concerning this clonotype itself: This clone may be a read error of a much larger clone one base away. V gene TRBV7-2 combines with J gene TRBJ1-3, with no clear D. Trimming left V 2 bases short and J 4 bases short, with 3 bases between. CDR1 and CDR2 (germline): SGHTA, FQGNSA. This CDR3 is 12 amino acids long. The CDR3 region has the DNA TGTGCCAGCAGCTTATCAGGAAACACCATATATTTT. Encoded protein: CASSLSGNTIYF.

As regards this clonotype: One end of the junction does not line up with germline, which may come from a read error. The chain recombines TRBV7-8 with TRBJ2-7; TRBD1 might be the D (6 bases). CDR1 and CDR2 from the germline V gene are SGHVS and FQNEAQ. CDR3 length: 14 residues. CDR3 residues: CASSWDNSVDEQDF. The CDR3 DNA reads TGTGCCAGCAGCTGGGACAACTCTGTCGACGAGCAGGACTTC.

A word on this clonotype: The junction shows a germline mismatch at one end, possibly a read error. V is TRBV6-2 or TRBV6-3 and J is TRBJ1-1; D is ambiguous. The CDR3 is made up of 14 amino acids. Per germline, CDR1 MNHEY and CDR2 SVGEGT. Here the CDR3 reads CASSVPEPNTEAFF. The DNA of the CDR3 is TGTGCCAGCAGTGTCCCAGAACCGAACACTGAAGCGTTCTTT.

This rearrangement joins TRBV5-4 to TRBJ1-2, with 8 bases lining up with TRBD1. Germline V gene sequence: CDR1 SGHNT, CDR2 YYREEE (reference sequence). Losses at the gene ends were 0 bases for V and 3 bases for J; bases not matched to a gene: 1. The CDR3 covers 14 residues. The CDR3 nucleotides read TGTGCCAGCAGCTTGGACAGGGGGGACTATGGCTACACCTTC. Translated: CASSLDRGDYGYTF.

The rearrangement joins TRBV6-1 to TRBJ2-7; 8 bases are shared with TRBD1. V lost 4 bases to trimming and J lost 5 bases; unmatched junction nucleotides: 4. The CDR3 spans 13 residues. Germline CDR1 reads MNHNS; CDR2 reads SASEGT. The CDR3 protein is CASSGQGWNEQYF. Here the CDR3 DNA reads TGTGCCAGCAGTGGACAGGGGTGGAACGAGCAGTACTTC.

The CDR3 DNA sequence: TGTGCCAGCAGCACCATCTCGATAGGGTTCGAGCAGTACTTC. This translates into CASSTISIGFEQYF. The rearrangement links TRBV5-6 to TRBJ2-7, with D unresolved. The CDR3 covers 14 residues. Germline assignment: CDR1 SGHDT and CDR2 YYEEEE. Trimming shortened V by 4 bases and J by 6 bases, and 17 bases separated the two germline ends.

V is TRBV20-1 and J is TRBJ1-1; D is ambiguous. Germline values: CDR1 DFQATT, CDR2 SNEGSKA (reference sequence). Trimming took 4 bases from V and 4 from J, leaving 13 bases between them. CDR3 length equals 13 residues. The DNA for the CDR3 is TGCAGTGCTAAGGGTTCCTTCAGCACTGAAGCTTTCTTT. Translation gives CSAKGSFSTEAFF.

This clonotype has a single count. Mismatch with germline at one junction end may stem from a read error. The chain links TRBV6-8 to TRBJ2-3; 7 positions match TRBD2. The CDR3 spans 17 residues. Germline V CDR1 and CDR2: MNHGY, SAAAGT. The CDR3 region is CARSYSALAVDSDTQYF. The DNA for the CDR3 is TGTGCCCGCAGTTACTCAGCGCTAGCGGTGGATTCAGATACGCAGTATTTT.

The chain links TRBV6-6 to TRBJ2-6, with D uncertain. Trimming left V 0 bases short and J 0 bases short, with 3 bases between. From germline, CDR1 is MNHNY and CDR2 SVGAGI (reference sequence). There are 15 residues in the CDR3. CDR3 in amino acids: CASSYSSSGANVLTF. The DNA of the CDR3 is TGTGCCAGCAGTTACTCGAGCTCTGGGGCCAACGTCCTGACTTTC.

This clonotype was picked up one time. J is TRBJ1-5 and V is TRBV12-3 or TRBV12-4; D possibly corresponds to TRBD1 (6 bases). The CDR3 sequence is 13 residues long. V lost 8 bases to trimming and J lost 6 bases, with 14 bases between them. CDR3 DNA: TGTGCCAGCGAGGGGGGGCAACGTCAGCCCCAGCATTTT. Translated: CASEGGQRQPQHF.

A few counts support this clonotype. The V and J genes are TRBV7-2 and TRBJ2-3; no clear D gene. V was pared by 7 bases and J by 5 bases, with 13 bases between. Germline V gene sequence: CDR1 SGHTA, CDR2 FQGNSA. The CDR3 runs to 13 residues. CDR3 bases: TGTGCCAGCAAAAAGCCGAGCGTAGATACGCAGTATTTT. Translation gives CASKKPSVDTQYF.

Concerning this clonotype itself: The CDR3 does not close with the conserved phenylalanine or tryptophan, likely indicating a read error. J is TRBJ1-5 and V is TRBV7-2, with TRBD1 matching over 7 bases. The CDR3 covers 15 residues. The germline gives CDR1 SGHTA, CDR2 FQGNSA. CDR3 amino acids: CASRPGTASNQPQHL. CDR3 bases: TGTGCAAGCAGACCCGGGACAGCTAGCAATCAGCCCCAGCATCTT.

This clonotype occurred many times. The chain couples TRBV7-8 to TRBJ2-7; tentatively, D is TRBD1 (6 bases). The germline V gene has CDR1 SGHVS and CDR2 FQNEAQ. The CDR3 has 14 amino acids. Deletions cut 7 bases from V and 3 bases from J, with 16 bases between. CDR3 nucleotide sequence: TGTGCCAGCATCTGGGACACCCCTGTCTACGAGCAGTACTTC. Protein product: CASIWDTPVYEQYF.

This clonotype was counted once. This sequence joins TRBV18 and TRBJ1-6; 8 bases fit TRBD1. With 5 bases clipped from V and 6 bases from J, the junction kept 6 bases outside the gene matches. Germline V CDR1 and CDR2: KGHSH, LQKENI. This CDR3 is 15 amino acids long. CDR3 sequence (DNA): TGTGCCAGCTCAGGTGGACAGGGTGTTAATTCACCCCTCCACTTT. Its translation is CASSGGQGVNSPLHF.

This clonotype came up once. For the CDR3, the DNA is TGTGCCAGCAGTTTATCTGGGAACTATGGCTACACCTTC. This codes for CASSLSGNYGYTF. The chain employs TRBV12-3 or TRBV12-4 and TRBJ1-2; D gene uncertain. The CDR3 length is 13 residues. Trimming removed 2 bases from V and 2 bases from J, with 6 bases in between.

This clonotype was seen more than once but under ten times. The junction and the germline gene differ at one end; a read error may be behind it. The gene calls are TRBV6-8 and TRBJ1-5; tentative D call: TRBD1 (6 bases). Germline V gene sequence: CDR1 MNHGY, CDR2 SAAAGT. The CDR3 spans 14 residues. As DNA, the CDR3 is TGTGCCAGCAGCAGGGGAAAGAAGAATCAGCCCCAGCCTTTT. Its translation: CASSRGKKNQPQPF.

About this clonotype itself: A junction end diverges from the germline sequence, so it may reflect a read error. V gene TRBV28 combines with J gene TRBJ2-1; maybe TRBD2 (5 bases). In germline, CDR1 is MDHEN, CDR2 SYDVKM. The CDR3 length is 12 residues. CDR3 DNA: TGTGCCCGCAGTTTTTGCCTAGCTGAGCATTTCTTC. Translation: CARSFCLAEHFF.

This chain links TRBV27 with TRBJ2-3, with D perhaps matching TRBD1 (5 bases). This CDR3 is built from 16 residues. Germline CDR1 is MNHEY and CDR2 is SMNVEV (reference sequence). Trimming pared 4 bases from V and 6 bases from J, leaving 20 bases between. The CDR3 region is CASSYIRLTGPDTQYF. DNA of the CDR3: TGTGCCAGCAGTTACATACGCTTAACAGGTCCTGATACGCAGTATTTT.

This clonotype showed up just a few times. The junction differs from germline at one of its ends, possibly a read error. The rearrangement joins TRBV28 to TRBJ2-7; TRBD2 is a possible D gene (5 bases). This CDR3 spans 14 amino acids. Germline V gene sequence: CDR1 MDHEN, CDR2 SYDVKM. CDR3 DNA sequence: TGTTCCAGCACTCCCACCCAACTAGACGACGAGAAGTACTTC. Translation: CSSTPTQLDDEKYF.

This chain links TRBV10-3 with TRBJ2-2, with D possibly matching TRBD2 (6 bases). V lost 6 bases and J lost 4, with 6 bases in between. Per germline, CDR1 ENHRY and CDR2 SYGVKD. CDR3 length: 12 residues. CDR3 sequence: CAISGSTGELFF. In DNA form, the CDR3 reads TGTGCCATCAGCGGGAGCACCGGGGAGCTGTTTTTT.